The 9 T cell receptor beta chains in this list originate from one sample, sequenced in a study of sequential checkpoint blockade in melanoma. Stated treatment: randomized to nivolumab then ipilimumab (arm A) or the reverse (arm B). Profiling relied on immunoSEQ multiplex PCR, and the TCRdb table lists in-frame clones only, not all of them. Here the sample spans 2,500 to 3,000 clones, approximately 19% being singletons. Sequencing used tumor tissue (inferred from file names), obtained from a patient given nivolumab and ipilimumab in sequence. Receptors originate from a human donor with melanoma.

The CDR3 here is CATFTGPGAPQETQYF. The CDR3 nucleotides are TGCGCCACCTTCACAGGGCCCGGGGCGCCCCAAGAGACCCAGTACTTC. The rearrangement uses TRBV5-1 and TRBJ2-5, with a possible D match to TRBD1 (6 bases). Germline V CDR1 and CDR2: SGHRS, YFSETQ. V shed 9 bases and J shed 1 base, with 22 bases lying between them. The CDR3 consists of 16 residues. Complete variable domain (other parts from reference TRBV5-1 and TRBJ2-5): KAGVTQTPRYLIKTRGQQVTLSCSPISGHRSVSWYQQTPGQGLQFLFEYFSETQRNKGNFPGRFSGRQFSNSRSEMNVSTLELGDSALYLCATFTGPGAPQETQYFGPGTRLLVL.

Relative to its sample, this clone is medium-sized. As DNA, the CDR3 is TGTGCCAGCAGCTTAACGCCAGGGCCCCTCTATGGCTACACCTTC. It yields the protein CASSLTPGPLYGYTF. V usage is TRBV11-3 and J usage is TRBJ1-2; D is perhaps TRBD1 (5 bases). Trimming removed 2 bases at V and 4 bases at J, with 14 bases between. From germline, CDR1 is SGHNT and CDR2 YENEEA. The CDR3 has 15 residues. The variable domain in full, with the rest retrieved from reference TRBV11-3 and TRBJ1-2, is EAGVVQSPRYKIIEKKQPVAFWCNPISGHNTLYWYLQNLGQGPELLIRYENEEAVDDSQLPKDRFSAERLKGVDSTLKIQPAELGDSAVYLCASSLTPGPLYGYTFGSGTRLTVV.

This sequence joins TRBV30 and TRBJ1-2; a weak D match, TRBD1 (5 bases). The CDR3 sequence is 14 residues long. The germline CDR1 and CDR2 sequences are GTSNPN and SVGIG (reference sequence). Trimming took off 4 bases at V and 1 base at J, with 13 bases between the two ends. CDR3 bases: TGTGCCTGGACCTCGAGGGGTTATAACTATGGCTACACCTTC. It specifies CAWTSRGYNYGYTF.

This clone turned up a few times. The chain uses TRBV6-8 and TRBJ1-1; tentatively, D is TRBD1 (5 bases). The ends were cut back, 4 bases at V and 3 bases at J, with 9 bases in the middle. Per the germline V gene, CDR1 is MNHGY and CDR2 is SAAAGT. This CDR3 is 13 amino acids long. The CDR3: CASSSTGYTEAFF. The CDR3 DNA follows: TGTGCCAGCAGTTCCACAGGATACACTGAAGCTTTCTTT.

This clone appeared a single time. The chain employs TRBV5-1 and TRBJ2-7; 9 bases agree with TRBD1. CDR3 size: 15 residues. The V gene's germline CDR1 is SGHRS and CDR2 YFSETQ. J was trimmed by 1 base and V by 3 bases; bases with no gene match: 5. The CDR3 sequence is CASSSGQGFSYEQYF. CDR3 in DNA: TGCGCCAGCAGCTCGGGACAGGGATTTTCCTACGAGCAGTACTTC. The full variable domain, with the rest looked up from reference TRBV5-1 and TRBJ2-7, is KAGVTQTPRYLIKTRGQQVTLSCSPISGHRSVSWYQQTPGQGLQFLFEYFSETQRNKGNFPGRFSGRQFSNSRSEMNVSTLELGDSALYLCASSSGQGFSYEQYFGPGTRLTVT.

This clone came up a few times. The V gene is TRBV6-8, the J gene TRBJ1-2; 12 nucleotides line up with TRBD1. CDR3 length equals 15 residues. V dropped 6 bases and J dropped 4; count of bases not matched to a gene: 6. Germline CDR1 MNHGY, CDR2 SAAAGT. The CDR3 loop reads CASSTGTGGSYGYTF. The CDR3 DNA reads TGTGCCAGCAGCACTGGGACAGGGGGCAGCTATGGCTACACCTTC.

The chain carries TRBV28 and TRBJ2-7; D is perhaps TRBD1 (6 bases). Germline lookup yields CDR1 MDHEN and CDR2 SYDVKM. The CDR3 spans 15 residues. Trimming took 4 bases from V and 4 from J, leaving 17 bases between them. The DNA of the CDR3 is TGTGCCAGCAGTTACTCACCCTCGACAGGTTACGAGCAGTACTTC. Translated: CASSYSPSTGYEQYF.

This clone was recorded at least ten times. This chain uses TRBV11-3 with TRBJ2-1, with 8 positions matching TRBD2. CDR3 size: 14 residues. CDR1 and CDR2 (germline): SGHNT, YENEEA. With V trimmed by 5 bases and J by 5 bases, 5 bases remained unmatched. For the CDR3, the DNA is TGTGCCAGCAGCACCAGGACTAGCAACAATGAGCAGTTCTTC. Translating gives CASSTRTSNNEQFF.

The CDR3 region is CASSPATGGDYGYTF. The CDR3 DNA reads as TGTGCCAGCTCACCAGCGACAGGGGGGGACTATGGCTACACCTTC. The V gene is TRBV18, the J gene TRBJ1-2; 9 positions agree with TRBD1. The CDR3 contains 15 residues. CDR1 and CDR2 (germline): KGHSH, LQKENI. J lost 3 bases, V lost 2 bases, and 4 bases had no gene match.